In this sample, the clone carrying this T cell receptor (beta chain) turned up once. Its antigen remains unknown. The germline gives CDR1 MNHNY, CDR2 SVGAGI (reference sequence). V was shortened by 5 bases and J by 6 bases, with 7 bases between the two germline ends. This CDR3 has 12 residues. TCRdb processed the reads anew with MiXCR; each CDR3 protein has one entry. The table lists 680,000 or so distinct CDR3 sequences, about a third of them singletons. This sample is part of a study of T cell repertoires in cytomegalovirus infection. The study's findings and limits: Predominance within the ex vivo response was attributable to HLA-C-restricted CMV-specific TCR beta clonotypes.

The V gene is TRBV6-6, the J gene TRBJ2-2, with a tentative D call TRBD2 (5 bases). The source material was PBMCs. This receptor was obtained from a human donor in good health (CMV status not recorded). Some clones in this sample may be carry-over from other donors' samples. The CDR3 here is CASSEGAGELFF. The DNA of the CDR3 is TGTGCCAGCAGTGAGGGCGCCGGGGAGCTGTTTTTT.